The present T cell receptor beta chain was sequenced within a study of blood T cell repertoires in COVID-19. Study in general: T cells, B-cell-depleted T cells, or PBMCs provided the cDNA or gDNA that served as material.

Sequencing was performed with immunoSEQ multiplex PCR; in TCRdb, only in-frame clones are kept and a portion is missing. The table records under 100,000 clones, around 90% of them present only once. With V trimmed by 4 bases and J by 4 bases, 4 bases remained unmatched. Germline lookup yields CDR1 SGHNT and CDR2 YYREEE (reference sequence). This CDR3 spans 16 amino acids. The sequence derives from a man aged 60 to 75 with COVID-19, enrolled during active disease. Sequenced sample: peripheral blood. The V gene is TRBV5-4, the J gene TRBJ2-3; 15 bases align to TRBD2. The CDR3 bases are TGTGCCAGCAGCGGGGGACTAGCGGGAGGAGCAGATACGCAGTATTTT. Its protein is CASSGGLAGGADTQYF.